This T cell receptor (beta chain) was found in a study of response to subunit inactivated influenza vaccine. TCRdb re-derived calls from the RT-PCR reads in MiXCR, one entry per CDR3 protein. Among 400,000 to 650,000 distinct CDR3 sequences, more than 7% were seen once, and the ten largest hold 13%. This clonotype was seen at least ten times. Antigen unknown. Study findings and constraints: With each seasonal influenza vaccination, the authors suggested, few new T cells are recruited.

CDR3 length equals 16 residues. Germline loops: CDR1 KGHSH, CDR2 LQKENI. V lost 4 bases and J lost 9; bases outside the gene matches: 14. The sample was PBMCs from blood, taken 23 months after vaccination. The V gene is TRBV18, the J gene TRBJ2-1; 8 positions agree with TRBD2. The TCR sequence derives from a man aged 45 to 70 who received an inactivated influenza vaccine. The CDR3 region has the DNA TGTGCCAGCTCACTTCCTCTTTCGGGGGGGTCTGGTGAGCAGTTCTTC. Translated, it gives CASSLPLSGGSGEQFF.